This T cell receptor beta chain stems from a study of CD8 T cells in Susac syndrome. The germline V gene encodes CDR1 GTSNPN and CDR2 SVGIG (reference sequence). CDR3 size: 11 residues. Trimming removed 1 base at V and 1 base at J, with 2 bases between. It was with random hexamers that about 0.45 to 1 ug RNA was reverse transcribed. Each CDR3 protein gets one entry after TCRdb re-called the immunoSEQ multiplex PCR reads with MiXCR. The sample lists around 45,000 distinct CDR3 sequences, 80% to 95% occurring once. This chain connects TRBV30 to TRBJ2-7, with D unclear. This TCR derives from a human donor in good health. Sequencing was done on a sample of CD8+ T cells from PBMCs. The CDR3 loop reads CAWSGSYEQYF. CDR3 sequence (DNA): TGTGCCTGGAGTGGATCCTACGAGCAGTACTTC. Complete variable domain (other parts from reference TRBV30 and TRBJ2-7): SQTIHQWPATLVQPVGSPLSLECTVEGTSNPNLYWYRQAAGRGLQLLFYSVGIGQISSEVPQNLSASRPQDRQFILSSKKLLLSDSGFYLCAWSGSYEQYFGPGTRLTVT.